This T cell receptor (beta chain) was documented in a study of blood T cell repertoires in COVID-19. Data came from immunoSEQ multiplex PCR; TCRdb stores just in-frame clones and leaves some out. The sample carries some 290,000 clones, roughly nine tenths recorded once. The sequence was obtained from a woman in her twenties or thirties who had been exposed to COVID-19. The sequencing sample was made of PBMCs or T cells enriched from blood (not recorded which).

DNA of the CDR3: TGTGCCAGCAGCGGCGGCGGCGGGGGGGGCACAGATACGCAGTATTTT. It encodes CASSGGGGGGTDTQYF. The rearrangement uses TRBV5-4 and TRBJ2-3, with 9 bases that match TRBD2. The CDR3 runs 16 residues. J was trimmed by 1 base and V by 4 bases; bases with no gene match: 7. Germline CDR1 and CDR2: SGHNT and YYREEE (reference sequence).